These T cell receptor beta chains were read from a single sample in a study of T-cell memory formation after mild COVID-19. TCRdb re-analysed the 5' RACE reads in MiXCR, keeping a single row per CDR3 protein. The data contain 540,000 or so distinct CDR3 sequences, 20% of them singletons. Material for sequencing was PBMCs or a T cell subset sorted from them (not recorded which). The receptors derive from an adult woman who had mild COVID-19 (a few samples of this study predate the infection). Cell type and time point are not known. Each CDR3 is given without its conserved first and last residue. The order of the fields is J gene, V gene, CDR3 protein.

J gene: TRBJ2-2
V gene: TRBV7-9
CDR3 protein: ASSFAELGELF

J gene: TRBJ2-1
V gene: TRBV11-2
CDR3 protein: ASSFGLAPEQF

J gene: TRBJ1-2
V gene: TRBV6-1
CDR3 protein: ASSVSARPLQPYGYT

J gene: TRBJ1-5
V gene: TRBV5-1
CDR3 protein: ASSSLGQDNQPQH

J gene: TRBJ1-1
V gene: TRBV5-1
CDR3 protein: ASTAIGGTEAF

J gene: TRBJ2-1
V gene: TRBV3-1
CDR3 protein: ASSQDGPGAGTNNEQF

J gene: TRBJ2-1
V gene: TRBV2
CDR3 protein: AIRVERGVNYNEQF

J gene: TRBJ1-1
V gene: TRBV6-6
CDR3 protein: ASSYGQAASAF

J gene: TRBJ2-3
V gene: TRBV9
CDR3 protein: ASSVGTIGDTQY

J gene: TRBJ1-1
V gene: TRBV20-1
CDR3 protein: SASKGTRTEAF

J gene: TRBJ1-2
V gene: TRBV7-9
CDR3 protein: ASSEEPGQSDGYT

J gene: TRBJ1-1
V gene: TRBV5-1
CDR3 protein: ASHGGHWAF

J gene: TRBJ1-1
V gene: TRBV7-8
CDR3 protein: ASSLVRAAAF

J gene: TRBJ1-5
V gene: TRBV20-1
CDR3 protein: SARGPDNQPQH

J gene: TRBJ2-7
V gene: TRBV7-8
CDR3 protein: ASSLGTTGGEQY

J gene: TRBJ1-2
V gene: TRBV12-3/TRBV12-4
CDR3 protein: ASSPNNGYT

J gene: TRBJ2-7
V gene: TRBV7-9
CDR3 protein: ASSPPPGTSGSGYEQY

J gene: TRBJ1-2
V gene: TRBV29-1
CDR3 protein: SVEDQGADYGYT

J gene: TRBJ2-7
V gene: TRBV5-1
CDR3 protein: ASSPLNGGGEEQY

J gene: TRBJ2-7
V gene: TRBV7-2
CDR3 protein: ASSLDWLSSYEQY

J gene: TRBJ1-1
V gene: TRBV29-1
CDR3 protein: SVALTATDPNTEAF

J gene: TRBJ1-2
V gene: TRBV6-5
CDR3 protein: ASRTTGFYGYT

J gene: TRBJ2-2
V gene: TRBV6-5
CDR3 protein: ASRIDSTGELF

J gene: TRBJ2-7
V gene: TRBV5-1
CDR3 protein: ASSLDGPPYEQY

J gene: TRBJ2-2
V gene: TRBV27
CDR3 protein: ASSPESPTGELF

J gene: TRBJ2-3
V gene: TRBV7-6
CDR3 protein: ASSSAPSDTQY